This T cell receptor (beta chain) stems from a study of blood T cells in healthy people across ages. Together with a sample-barcoded 5' primer, a J-beta primer mix was included in a second PCR lasting about 7 to 11 cycles. TCRdb called the 5' RACE reads again in MiXCR, with one record for every CDR3 protein. The sample shows 1.4 million or so distinct CDR3 sequences, about 42% of them seen only once. This TCR was sampled from a woman under 30 in good health. Sequenced sample: blood.

The CDR3 sequence is CASSSSTGGLSSAVARDTQYF. In DNA form, the CDR3 reads TGTGCCAGCAGTTCCTCGACAGGGGGCTTGAGTAGCGCGGTGGCGAGAGATACGCAGTATTTT. The chain recombines TRBV2 with TRBJ2-3; 10 bases map to TRBD1. The germline CDR1 and CDR2 sequences are SNHLY and FYNNEI. This CDR3 is built from 21 residues. V gave up 5 bases and J gave up 5 bases; unmatched junction bases: 25.